A single sample is the source of the 14 T cell receptor beta chains below, sequenced in a study of blood T cell repertoires in COVID-19. Libraries were prepared by immunoSEQ multiplex PCR; TCRdb keeps only in-frame clonotypes and omits some of them. The sample has hundreds of thousands of clones, approximately 78% seen once. The sample taken for sequencing was PBMCs or T cells enriched from blood (not recorded which). These receptors came from a man aged 35 to 55 who had been exposed to COVID-19.

This clone came up a few times. The chain is built from TRBV18 and TRBJ1-5; 10 positions match TRBD1. The CDR3 has 16 residues. Germline CDR1 reads KGHSH; CDR2 reads LQKENI. The trim removed 5 bases at V and 5 bases at J, leaving 9 bases unmatched. CDR3 DNA sequence: TGTGCCAGCTCATCCACCGGGACAGGGGCTGATCAGCCCCAGCATTTT. It encodes CASSSTGTGADQPQHF.

This clone was detected a few times. The V call is TRBV5-1, the J call TRBJ1-2; possibly TRBD1 for D (6 bases). This CDR3 region has 15 residues. Germline V CDR1 and CDR2: SGHRS, YFSETQ. The V end was cut by 4 bases, the J end by 4 bases, with 17 bases between. DNA of the CDR3: TGCGCCAGCAGCCGGGGGGGCGGGTTCGGCTATGGCTACACCTTC. Translating it yields CASSRGGGFGYGYTF. Full variable domain (rest looked up from reference TRBV5-1 and TRBJ1-2): KAGVTQTPRYLIKTRGQQVTLSCSPISGHRSVSWYQQTPGQGLQFLFEYFSETQRNKGNFPGRFSGRQFSNSRSEMNVSTLELGDSALYLCASSRGGGFGYGYTFGSGTRLTVV.

The rearrangement links TRBV6-5 to TRBJ1-2; TRBD1 matches 7 bases. This CDR3 has 13 residues. With V trimmed by 4 bases and J by 3 bases, 2 bases remained unmatched. Germline assignment: CDR1 MNHEY and CDR2 SVGAGI. CDR3: CASSSGQYYGYTF. As DNA, the CDR3 is TGTGCCAGCAGTTCGGGACAGTACTATGGCTACACCTTC.

This chain joins TRBV5-4 and TRBJ2-1, with D possibly being TRBD2 (6 bases). V shed 2 bases and J shed 7 bases, with 13 bases lying between them. Germline values: CDR1 SGHNT, CDR2 YYREEE (reference sequence). The CDR3 has 14 amino acids. CDR3 region: CASSLTTSANEQFF. The CDR3 DNA sequence: TGTGCCAGCAGCTTAACGACTAGTGCAAATGAGCAGTTCTTC.

The V and J genes are TRBV9 and TRBJ2-1; no firm D call. This CDR3 has 16 amino acids. Germline V CDR1 and CDR2: SGDLS, YYNGEE. V was pared by 7 bases and J by 0 bases, with 17 bases between. The CDR3 here is CASGPQVRLSYNEQFF. DNA for the CDR3: TGTGCCAGCGGCCCCCAAGTGCGGCTCTCCTACAATGAGCAGTTCTTC.

This chain connects TRBV5-1 to TRBJ2-7, with 7 bases identical to TRBD1. This CDR3 contains 14 residues. The J segment lost 3 bases and the V segment lost 0 bases, leaving 3 bases of the junction unmatched. From germline, CDR1 is SGHRS and CDR2 YFSETQ. For the CDR3, the DNA is TGCGCCAGCAGCTTGGACAGGGGTAACTACGAGCAGTACTTC. Translating it yields CASSLDRGNYEQYF.

The V gene is TRBV19, the J gene TRBJ1-1, with D possibly being TRBD1 (5 bases). The CDR3 runs 13 residues. With 2 bases removed from V and 1 base from J, the gap between germline ends came to 5 bases. Per the germline V gene, CDR1 is LNHDA and CDR2 is SQIVND (reference sequence). The CDR3 here is CASSIQGNTEAFF. The CDR3 DNA follows: TGTGCCAGTAGTATACAGGGGAACACTGAAGCTTTCTTT.

The chain combines TRBV9 with TRBJ2-2, with D possibly being TRBD1 (6 bases). The CDR3 is 15 amino acids. The V gene's germline CDR1 is SGDLS and CDR2 YYNGEE. V was shortened by 4 bases and J by 3 bases, with 13 bases between the two germline ends. Here the CDR3 reads CASSPLDSYTGELFF. Here the CDR3 DNA reads TGTGCCAGCAGCCCCTTGGACAGTTACACCGGGGAGCTGTTTTTT. Variable domain in full (rest from reference TRBV9 and TRBJ2-2): DSGVTQTPKHLITATGQRVTLRCSPRSGDLSVYWYQQSLDQGLQFLIQYYNGEERAKGNILERFSAQQFPDLHSELNLSSLELGDSALYFCASSPLDSYTGELFFGEGSRLTVL.

This clone was observed a handful of times. V usage is TRBV29-1 and J usage is TRBJ1-5; 11 nucleotides agree with TRBD1. Germline assignment: CDR1 SQVTM and CDR2 ANQGSEA. V trimming: 7 bases; J trimming: 6 bases; junction bases outside the gene matches: 8. The CDR3 spans 14 residues. The CDR3 nucleotides read TGCAGCGCAACCACCGGGACAGGGGGTCAGCCCCAGCATTTT. Translated, it gives CSATTGTGGQPQHF.

This clone was counted a single time. The chain uses TRBV6-4 and TRBJ2-2; 7 bases are a match to TRBD2. CDR1 is MRHNA and CDR2 is SNTAGT in the germline V gene. J was trimmed by 2 bases and V by 0 bases; bases with no gene match: 6. The CDR3 contains 17 residues. DNA for the CDR3: TGTGCCAGCAGTGACTCGGAGGCTAGCGGAAACACCGGGGAGCTGTTTTTT. It encodes CASSDSEASGNTGELFF.

The chain carries TRBV7-3 and TRBJ2-5; 13 bases line up with TRBD2. V was pared by 2 bases and J by 4 bases, with 7 bases of the junction left unmatched. The germline V gene encodes CDR1 SGHTA and CDR2 FQGTGA. CDR3 length: 17 residues. Here the CDR3 DNA reads TGTGCCAGCAGCTTAGGGACTAGCGGGATAAAGGGAGAGACCCAGTACTTC. Translated: CASSLGTSGIKGETQYF. Based on the CDR3 plus reference TRBV7-3 and TRBJ2-5, the full variable domain is GAGVSQTPSNKVTEKGKYVELRCDPISGHTALYWYRQSLGQGPEFLIYFQGTGAADDSGLPNDRFFAVRPEGSVSTLKIQRTERGDSAVYLCASSLGTSGIKGETQYFGPGTRLLVL.

The chain joins TRBV6-5 to TRBJ2-1; the D is unclear. Trimming removed 2 bases from V and 4 bases from J, with 9 bases in between. Germline V gene data show CDR1 as MNHEY and CDR2 as SVGAGI. The CDR3 contains 14 residues. This chain's CDR3 is CASSYGLQYNEQFF. The CDR3 DNA follows: TGTGCCAGCAGTTACGGGCTACAATACAATGAGCAGTTCTTC.

The chain has TRBV5-4 and TRBJ1-6, with 7 bases matching TRBD1. The germline V gene encodes CDR1 SGHNT and CDR2 YYREEE (reference sequence). Trimming cost V 2 bases and J 11 bases; bases outside gene matches: 7. CDR3 size: 14 residues. CDR3 nucleotides: TGTGCCAGCAGCTTACAGGGGCAGGGGACACCCCTCCACTTT. Translation gives CASSLQGQGTPLHF.

The chain has TRBV6-6 and TRBJ1-5; possibly TRBD1 for D (6 bases). This CDR3 is built from 15 residues. The V gene lost 7 bases and the J gene lost 0 bases, with 13 bases spanning the gap. Germline lookup yields CDR1 MNHNY and CDR2 SVGAGI (reference sequence). The chain's CDR3 is CASMNDRSSNQPQHF. For the CDR3, the DNA is TGTGCCAGCATGAACGACAGGTCTAGCAATCAGCCCCAGCATTTT.